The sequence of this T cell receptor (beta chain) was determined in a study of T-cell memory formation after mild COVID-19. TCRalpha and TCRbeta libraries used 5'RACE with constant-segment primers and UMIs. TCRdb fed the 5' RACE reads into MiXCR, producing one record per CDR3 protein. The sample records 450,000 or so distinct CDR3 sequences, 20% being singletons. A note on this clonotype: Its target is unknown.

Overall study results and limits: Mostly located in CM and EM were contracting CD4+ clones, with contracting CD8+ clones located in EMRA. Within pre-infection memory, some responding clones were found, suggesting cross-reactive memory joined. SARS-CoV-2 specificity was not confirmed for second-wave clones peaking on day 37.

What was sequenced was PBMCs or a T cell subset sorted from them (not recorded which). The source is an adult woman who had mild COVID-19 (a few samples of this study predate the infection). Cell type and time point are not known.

CDR3 sequence: CASSSKGLTAQYF. CDR3 coding DNA: TGTGCCAGCAGCTCTAAGGGGCTTACGGCCCAGTACTTC. The J gene is TRBJ2-5, the V gene TRBV12-3 or TRBV12-4, with TRBD1 as a possible D gene (5 bases). Trimming shortened V by 6 bases and J by 9 bases, and 17 bases separated the two germline ends. The CDR3 is 13 residues long.